Shown below are 2 T cell receptor beta chains from a single sample sequenced in a study of T-cell reconstitution after alpha-beta-depleted transplantation in children. Unique molecular identifiers were incorporated when the TCRbeta library was constructed. TCRdb analysed the PCR reads with MiXCR anew, one entry per CDR3 protein. Among around 450,000 distinct CDR3 sequences listed, approximately 41% were seen once. The sample consisted of PBMCs, taken before TCRalphabeta/CD19-depleted stem cell transplant. The origin of the receptors is a girl aged 2 to 10 with aplastic anemia, due to receive a stem cell transplant.

The rearrangement joins TRBV24-1 to TRBJ2-2; D call uncertain. Germline loops: CDR1 KGHDR, CDR2 SFDVKD. CDR3 length: 14 amino acids. V was shortened by 3 bases and J by 4 bases, with 8 bases between the two germline ends. CDR3 sequence (DNA): TGTGCCACCAGTGATGAGTTAACCACCGGGGAGCTGTTTTTT. Its translation is CATSDELTTGELFF.

This chain's CDR3 is CSAPTSEDTEAFF. The CDR3 nucleotides read TGCAGTGCTCCAACCTCAGAGGACACTGAAGCTTTCTTT. V gene TRBV20-1 combines with J gene TRBJ1-1; D unresolved. Germline lookup yields CDR1 DFQATT and CDR2 SNEGSKA (reference sequence). The CDR3 covers 13 residues. V lost 5 bases and J 3 bases, leaving 13 bases between the germline ends.